This T cell receptor (beta chain) was identified during a study of blood T cell repertoires in COVID-19. In the study overall: T cells, B-cell-depleted T cells, or PBMCs supplied cDNA or gDNA.

The CDR3 runs to 14 residues. The V gene lost 0 bases and the J gene lost 7 bases, with 11 bases spanning the gap. In germline, CDR1 is SGDLS, CDR2 YYNGEE. Libraries were prepared by immunoSEQ multiplex PCR; TCRdb keeps only in-frame clonotypes and omits some of them. The repertoire holds 90,000 to 120,000 clones, about 90% seen once, with approximately 1.2% in the top ten. This sequence joins TRBV9 and TRBJ2-1, with a weak D call TRBD2 (6 bases). Sequencing was carried out using peripheral blood. The clonotype comes from a woman in her 30s with acute or convalescent COVID-19. CDR3 nucleotides: TGTGCCAGCAGCGTAGCGGGGGAAACTAATGAGCAGTTCTTC. This codes for CASSVAGETNEQFF.